This T cell receptor (beta chain) was obtained from a study of T cells expressing NK-cell markers. CDR1 SGHDN and CDR2 FVKESK come from the germline V gene. The CDR3 has 15 amino acids. TCRdb re-called the 5' RACE reads; one entry per CDR3 protein, DNA not given. The sample holds about 390,000 distinct CDR3 sequences. The source is a woman aged 45 to 65 in good health. The gene calls are TRBV14 and TRBJ2-2. Sequenced: blood T cells: a sorted CD56 or NKG2C T cell subset, CD4+ or CD8+ T cells, or bulk PBMC T cells (not recorded which). The CDR3 region is CASSQEYFNTGELFF.